These T cell receptor beta chains were read from a single sample in a study of T cell changes during pregnancy in multiple sclerosis. The repertoire was sequenced with immunoSEQ multiplex PCR; TCRdb's copy has only in-frame clones and lacks some. Of 45,000 to 55,000 clones listed, about 91% are singletons. The specimen comprised peripheral blood, sampled in the third trimester of pregnancy. Receptor source: a female donor with multiple sclerosis, enrolled in a pregnancy study. The CDR3 runs from the conserved cysteine through the conserved F or W. Each record gives: clone size, D gene, J gene, V gene, CDR3 DNA, CDR3 protein. The D gene is left open where the match is weak. Clone size is stated in some rows and not others, as once, few, many or a class when expanded.

NA | NA | TRBJ2-7 | TRBV5-1 | TGCGCCAGCAGCTTGGAGGCGGGACGATACGAGCAGTACTTC | CASSLEAGRYEQYF
NA | NA | TRBJ2-3 | TRBV4-3 | TGCGCCAGCAGTCAATCCTTAATAGATACGCAGTATTTT | CASSQSLIDTQYF
NA | NA | TRBJ1-1 | TRBV5-6 | TGTGCCAGCAGCCACCGGACAGCTATGAACACTGAAGCTTTCTTT | CASSHRTAMNTEAFF
NA | NA | TRBJ2-7 | TRBV5-6 | TGTGCCAGCACCCTCGCGGACGGGAAATACGAGCAGTACTTC | CASTLADGKYEQYF
NA | TRBD2 | TRBJ2-2 | TRBV29-1 | TGCAGCGGAGGGGCTAGCGGGAGAAATGGGGAGCTGTTTTTT | CSGGASGRNGELFF
once | NA | TRBJ1-1 | TRBV29-1 | TGCAGCGTTGAAGGACGGGGGAACACTGAAGCTTTCTTT | CSVEGRGNTEAFF
once | NA | TRBJ2-7 | TRBV7-9 | TGTGCCAGCAGCTTACTGGGCAACGAGCAGTACTTC | CASSLLGNEQYF
NA | NA | TRBJ1-4 | TRBV15 | TGTGCCACCGGCCGGCGGGGAGATGAAAAACTGTTTTTT | CATGRRGDEKLFF
NA | TRBD2 | TRBJ2-1 | TRBV5-8 | TGTGCCAGCAGCCCCCGGCTTGCGGGAGGTCGTTTGCAGTTCTTC | CASSPRLAGGRLQFF
once | TRBD1 | TRBJ1-1 | TRBV28 | TGTGCCAGCAGTTCCCCCGAGGGACAGAGGGGGACTGAAGCTTTCTTT | CASSSPEGQRGTEAFF
NA | NA | TRBJ2-7 | TRBV10-3 | TGTGCCATCAGGCAAACAGGCTTAAGCTCCTACGAGCAGTACTTC | CAIRQTGLSSYEQYF
NA | TRBD1 | TRBJ2-7 | TRBV4-2 | TGTGCCAGCAGCCAAGATGGGGCAGGGGGCGACGAGCAGTACTTC | CASSQDGAGGDEQYF
NA | TRBD2 | TRBJ2-5 | TRBV5-6 | TGTGCCAGCAGCAACCCAATACTAGCGGGACAAGAGACCCAGTACTTC | CASSNPILAGQETQYF
NA | TRBD1 | TRBJ2-7 | TRBV28 | TGTGCCAGCAGCACCGGGACAGGGAACGACTACGAGCAGTACTTC | CASSTGTGNDYEQYF
NA | NA | TRBJ2-2 | TRBV30 | TGTGCCTGGAGTCCTACCACCGAGAGCGGGGAGCTGTTTTTT | CAWSPTTESGELFF